This T cell receptor (beta chain) was sequenced during a study of cytomegalovirus exposure and HLA in healthy donors. Overall study findings and caveats: Confirmation was obtained in vitro that a few CMV-associated chains are specific for CMV antigens. An analysis was carried out later, and it reportedly showed fewer N-insertions in an Asian-associated ancestry cluster than the 666-donor mean.

Healthy bone marrow donors formed the donor group. 60 Vbeta and 13 Jbeta primers were used in PCR. The data were produced by immunoSEQ multiplex PCR, yet TCRdb's version contains in-frame clones alone and is incomplete. This table has roughly 150,000 clones, roughly 75% appearing once. Trimming took 8 bases from V and 12 from J; bases not matched to a gene: 1. The CDR3 sequence is 8 residues long. Germline V lookup: CDR1 MDHEN, CDR2 SYDVKM. Concerning this clone: Its specificity is unknown.

The chain recombines TRBV28 with TRBJ2-7, with 7 positions matching TRBD2. This receptor was taken from a man aged 18 to 29 in good health and CMV-seronegative. The sample was PBMCs. The CDR3 sequence: CASGGGYF. The CDR3 coding sequence is TGTGCCAGCGGGGGGGGGTACTTC. Full variable domain (missing parts from reference TRBV28 and TRBJ2-7): DVKVTQSSRYLVKRTGEKVFLECVQDMDHENMFWYRQDPGLGLRLIYFSYDVKMKEKGDIPEGYSVSREKKERFSLILESASTNQTSMYLCASGGGYFGPGTRLTVT.